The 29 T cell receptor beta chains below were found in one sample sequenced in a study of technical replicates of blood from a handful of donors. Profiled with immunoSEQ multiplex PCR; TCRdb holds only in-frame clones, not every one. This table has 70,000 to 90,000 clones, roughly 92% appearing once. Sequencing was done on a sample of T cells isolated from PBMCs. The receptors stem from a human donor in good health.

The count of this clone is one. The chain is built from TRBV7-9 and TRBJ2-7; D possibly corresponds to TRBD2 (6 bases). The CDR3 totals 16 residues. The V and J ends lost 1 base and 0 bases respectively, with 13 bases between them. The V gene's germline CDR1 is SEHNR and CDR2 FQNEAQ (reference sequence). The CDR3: CASSLEGWRGSYEQYF. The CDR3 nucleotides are TGTGCCAGCAGCTTAGAGGGGTGGAGGGGCTCCTACGAGCAGTACTTC.

CDR3 in amino acids: CASSTQGWGYTF. Written as DNA, the CDR3 is TGTGCCAGTAGTACACAGGGATGGGGCTACACCTTC. The chain employs TRBV19 and TRBJ1-2, with a possible D match to TRBD1 (6 bases). The CDR3 spans 12 residues. Trimming cost V 4 bases and J 8 bases, with 11 bases left between them. The germline gives CDR1 LNHDA, CDR2 SQIVND (reference sequence).

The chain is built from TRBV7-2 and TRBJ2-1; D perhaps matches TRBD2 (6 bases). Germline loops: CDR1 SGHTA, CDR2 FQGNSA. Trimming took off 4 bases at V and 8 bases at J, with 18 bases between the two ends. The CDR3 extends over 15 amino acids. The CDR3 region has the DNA TGTGCCAGCAGCTATAGGACTAAAGGTAGATATGAGCAGTTCTTC. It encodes CASSYRTKGRYEQFF. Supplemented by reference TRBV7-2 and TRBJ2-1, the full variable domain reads GAGVSQSPSNKVTEKGKDVELRCDPISGHTALYWYRQSLGQGLEFLIYFQGNSAPDKSGLPSDRFSAERTGGSVSTLTIQRTQQEDSAVYLCASSYRTKGRYEQFFGPGTRLTVL.

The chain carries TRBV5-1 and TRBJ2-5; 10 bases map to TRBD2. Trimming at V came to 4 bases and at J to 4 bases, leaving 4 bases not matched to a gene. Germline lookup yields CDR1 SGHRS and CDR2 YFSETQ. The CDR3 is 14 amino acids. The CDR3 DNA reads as TGCGCCAGCAGCCAACGACTAGCGGGAGAGACCCAGTACTTC. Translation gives CASSQRLAGETQYF. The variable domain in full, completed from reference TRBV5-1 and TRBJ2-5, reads KAGVTQTPRYLIKTRGQQVTLSCSPISGHRSVSWYQQTPGQGLQFLFEYFSETQRNKGNFPGRFSGRQFSNSRSEMNVSTLELGDSALYLCASSQRLAGETQYFGPGTRLLVL.

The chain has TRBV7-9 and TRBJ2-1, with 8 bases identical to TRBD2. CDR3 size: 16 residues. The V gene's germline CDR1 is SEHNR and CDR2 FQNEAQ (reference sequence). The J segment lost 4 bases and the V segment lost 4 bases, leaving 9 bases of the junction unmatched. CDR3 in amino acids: CASSSVEREIYNEQFF. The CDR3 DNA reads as TGTGCCAGCAGCTCCGTGGAGCGGGAGATTTACAATGAGCAGTTCTTC.

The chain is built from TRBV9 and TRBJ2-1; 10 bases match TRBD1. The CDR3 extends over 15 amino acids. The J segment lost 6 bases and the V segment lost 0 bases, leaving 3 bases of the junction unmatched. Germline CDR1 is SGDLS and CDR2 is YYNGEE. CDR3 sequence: CASSVDGTGVNEQFF. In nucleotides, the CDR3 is TGTGCCAGCAGCGTAGATGGGACAGGGGTCAATGAGCAGTTCTTC.

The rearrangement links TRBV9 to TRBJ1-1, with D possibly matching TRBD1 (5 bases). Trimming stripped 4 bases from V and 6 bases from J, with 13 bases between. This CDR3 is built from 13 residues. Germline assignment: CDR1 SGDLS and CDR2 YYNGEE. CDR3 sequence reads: CASSRNSGSEAFF. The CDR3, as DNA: TGTGCCAGCAGCCGGAATTCAGGGTCTGAAGCTTTCTTT.

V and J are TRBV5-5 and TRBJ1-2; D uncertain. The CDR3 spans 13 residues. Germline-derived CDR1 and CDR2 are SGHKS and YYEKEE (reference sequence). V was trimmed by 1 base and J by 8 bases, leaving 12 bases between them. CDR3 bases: TGTGCCAGCAGCTTGCATAGTGGGGAGGGCTACACCTTC. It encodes CASSLHSGEGYTF.

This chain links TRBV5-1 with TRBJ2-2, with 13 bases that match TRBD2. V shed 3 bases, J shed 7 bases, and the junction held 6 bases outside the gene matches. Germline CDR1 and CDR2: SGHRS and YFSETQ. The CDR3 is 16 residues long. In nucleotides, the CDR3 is TGCGCCAGCAGCTCCGGACTAGCGGGAGCCAACGGGGAGCTGTTTTTT. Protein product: CASSSGLAGANGELFF.

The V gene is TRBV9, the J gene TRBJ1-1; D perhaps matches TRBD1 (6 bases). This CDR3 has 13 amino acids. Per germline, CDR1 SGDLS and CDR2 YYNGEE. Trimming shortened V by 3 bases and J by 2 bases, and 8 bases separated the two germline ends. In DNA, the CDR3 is TGTGCCAGCAGCGGGACAGCTAACACTGAAGCTTTCTTT. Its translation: CASSGTANTEAFF. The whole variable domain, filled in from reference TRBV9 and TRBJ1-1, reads DSGVTQTPKHLITATGQRVTLRCSPRSGDLSVYWYQQSLDQGLQFLIQYYNGEERAKGNILERFSAQQFPDLHSELNLSSLELGDSALYFCASSGTANTEAFFGQGTRLTVV.

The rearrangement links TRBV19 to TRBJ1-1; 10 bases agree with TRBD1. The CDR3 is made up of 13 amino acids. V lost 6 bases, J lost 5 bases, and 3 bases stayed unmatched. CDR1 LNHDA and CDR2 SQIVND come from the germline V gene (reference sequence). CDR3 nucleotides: TGTGCCAGTAGCCTGGGACAGGGGACTGAAGCTTTCTTT. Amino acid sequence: CASSLGQGTEAFF.

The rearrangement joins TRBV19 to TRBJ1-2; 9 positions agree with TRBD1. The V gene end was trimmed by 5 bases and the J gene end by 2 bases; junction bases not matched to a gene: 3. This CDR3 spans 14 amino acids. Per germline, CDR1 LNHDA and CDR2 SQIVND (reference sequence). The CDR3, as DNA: TGTGCCAGTAGTGTCGGGACAGGGAACTATGGCTACACCTTC. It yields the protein CASSVGTGNYGYTF. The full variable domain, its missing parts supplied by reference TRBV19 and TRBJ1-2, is DGGITQSPKYLFRKEGQNVTLSCEQNLNHDAMYWYRQDPGQGLRLIYYSQIVNDFQKGDIAEGYSVSREKKESFPLTVTSAQKNPTAFYLCASSVGTGNYGYTFGSGTRLTVV.

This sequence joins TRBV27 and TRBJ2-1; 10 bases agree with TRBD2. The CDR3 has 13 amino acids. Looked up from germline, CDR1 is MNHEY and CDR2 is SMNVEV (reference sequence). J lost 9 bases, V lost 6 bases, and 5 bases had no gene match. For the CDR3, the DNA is TGTGCCAGCAGCCCAGCGGGAGGGAGTGAGCAGTTCTTC. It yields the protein CASSPAGGSEQFF.

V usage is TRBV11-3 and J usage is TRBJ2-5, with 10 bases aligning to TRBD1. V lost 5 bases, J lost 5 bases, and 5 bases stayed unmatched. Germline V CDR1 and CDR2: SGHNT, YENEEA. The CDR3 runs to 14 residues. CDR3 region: CASSPDRGLETQYF. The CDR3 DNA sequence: TGTGCCAGCAGCCCCGACAGGGGGCTGGAGACCCAGTACTTC.

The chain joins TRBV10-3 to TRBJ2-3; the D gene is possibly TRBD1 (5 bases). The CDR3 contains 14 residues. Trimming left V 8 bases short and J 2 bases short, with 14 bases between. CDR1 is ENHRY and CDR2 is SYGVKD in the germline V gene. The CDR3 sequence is CAIRTIGITDTQYF. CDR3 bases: TGTGCCATCCGGACAATTGGAATCACAGATACGCAGTATTTT.

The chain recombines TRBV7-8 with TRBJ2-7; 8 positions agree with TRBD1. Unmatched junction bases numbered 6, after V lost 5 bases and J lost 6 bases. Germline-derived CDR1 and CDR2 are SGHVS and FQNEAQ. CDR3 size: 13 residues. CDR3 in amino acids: CASSAWTGPEQYF. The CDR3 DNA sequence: TGTGCCAGCAGCGCATGGACAGGGCCCGAGCAGTACTTC.

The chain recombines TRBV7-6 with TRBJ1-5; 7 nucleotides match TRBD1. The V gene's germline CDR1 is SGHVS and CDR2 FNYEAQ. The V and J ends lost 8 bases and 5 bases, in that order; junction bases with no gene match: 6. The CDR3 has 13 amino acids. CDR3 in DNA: TGTGCCAGCGGAGACAGGGAGGATCAGCCCCAGCATTTT. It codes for CASGDREDQPQHF.

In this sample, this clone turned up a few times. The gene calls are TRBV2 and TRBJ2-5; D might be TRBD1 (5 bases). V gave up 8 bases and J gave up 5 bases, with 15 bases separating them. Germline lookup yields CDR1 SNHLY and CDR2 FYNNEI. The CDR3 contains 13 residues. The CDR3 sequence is CASANFRVETQYF. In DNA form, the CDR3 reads TGTGCCAGCGCCAATTTCAGGGTTGAGACCCAGTACTTC. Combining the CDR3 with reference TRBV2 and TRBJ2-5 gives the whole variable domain EPEVTQTPSHQVTQMGQEVILRCVPISNHLYFYWYRQILGQKVEFLVSFYNNEISEKSEIFDDQFSVERPDGSNFTLKIRSTKLEDSAMYFCASANFRVETQYFGPGTRLLVL.

The CDR3 sequence: CASSWTGGLTYEQYF. For the CDR3, the DNA is TGTGCCAGCAGCTGGACAGGGGGCCTCACCTACGAGCAGTACTTC. The chain has TRBV7-9 and TRBJ2-7; 11 bases are a match to TRBD1. This CDR3 has 15 residues. Losses at the gene ends were 4 bases for V and 2 bases for J; bases not matched to a gene: 4. Germline loops: CDR1 SEHNR, CDR2 FQNEAQ (reference sequence).

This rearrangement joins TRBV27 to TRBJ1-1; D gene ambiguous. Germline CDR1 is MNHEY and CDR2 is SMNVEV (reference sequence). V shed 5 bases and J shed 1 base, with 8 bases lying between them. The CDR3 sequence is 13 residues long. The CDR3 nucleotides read TGTGCCAGCAGTCCAACACCGAACACTGAAGCTTTCTTT. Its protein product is CASSPTPNTEAFF.

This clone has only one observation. CDR3 region: CASSQAVAGGHNEQFF. DNA for the CDR3: TGCGCCAGCAGCCAAGCAGTAGCGGGCGGACACAATGAGCAGTTCTTC. V gene TRBV4-1 combines with J gene TRBJ2-1, with TRBD2 matching 7 bases. The J segment lost 5 bases and the V segment lost 1 base, leaving 8 bases of the junction unmatched. Per germline, CDR1 MGHRA and CDR2 YSYEKL. This CDR3 region has 16 residues.

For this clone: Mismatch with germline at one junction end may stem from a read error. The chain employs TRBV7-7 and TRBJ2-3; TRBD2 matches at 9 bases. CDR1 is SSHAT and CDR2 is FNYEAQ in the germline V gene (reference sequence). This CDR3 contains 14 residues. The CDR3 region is CASSPGLASDTQYF. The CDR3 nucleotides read TGTGCTAGCAGCCCGGGACTAGCCTCAGATACGCAGTATTTT.

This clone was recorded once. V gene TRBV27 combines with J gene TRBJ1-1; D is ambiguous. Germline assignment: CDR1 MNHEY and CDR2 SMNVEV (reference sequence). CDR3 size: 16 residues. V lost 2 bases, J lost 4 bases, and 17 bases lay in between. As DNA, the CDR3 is TGTGCCAGCAGTTTACTACGATACAGTTTGGTCACTGAAGCTTTCTTT. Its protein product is CASSLLRYSLVTEAFF.

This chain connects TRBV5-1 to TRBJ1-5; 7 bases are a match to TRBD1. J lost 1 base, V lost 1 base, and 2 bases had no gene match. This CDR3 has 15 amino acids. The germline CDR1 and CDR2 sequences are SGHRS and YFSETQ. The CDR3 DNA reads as TGCGCCAGCAGCTTGCAGACAGGGAGCAATCAGCCCCAGCATTTT. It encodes CASSLQTGSNQPQHF.

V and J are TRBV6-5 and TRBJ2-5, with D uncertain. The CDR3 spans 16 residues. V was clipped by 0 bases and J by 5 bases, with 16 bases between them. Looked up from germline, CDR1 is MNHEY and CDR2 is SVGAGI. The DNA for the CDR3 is TGTGCCAGCAGTTACTCGGCTCCAATAGGCGGTGAGACCCAGTACTTC. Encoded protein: CASSYSAPIGGETQYF.

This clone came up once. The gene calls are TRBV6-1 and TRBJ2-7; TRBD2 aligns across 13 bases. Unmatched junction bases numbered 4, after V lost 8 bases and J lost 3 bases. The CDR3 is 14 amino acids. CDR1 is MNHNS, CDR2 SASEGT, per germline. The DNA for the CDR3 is TGTGCCAGCTATCGGACTAGCGGGGGCTACGAGCAGTACTTC. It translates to CASYRTSGGYEQYF.

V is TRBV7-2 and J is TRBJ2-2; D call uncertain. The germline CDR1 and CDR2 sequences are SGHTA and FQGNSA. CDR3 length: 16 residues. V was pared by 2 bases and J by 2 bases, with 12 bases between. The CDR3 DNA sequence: TGTGCCAGCAGCTTACGGTCCCAAAGAAACACCGGGGAGCTGTTTTTT. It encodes CASSLRSQRNTGELFF.

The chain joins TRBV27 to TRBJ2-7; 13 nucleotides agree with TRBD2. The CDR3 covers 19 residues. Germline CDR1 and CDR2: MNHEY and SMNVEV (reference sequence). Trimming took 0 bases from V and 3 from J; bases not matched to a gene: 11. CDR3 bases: TGTGCCAGCAGTTTATCCCCTCCCCGGACTAGCGGGAGAATCTACGAGCAGTACTTC. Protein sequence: CASSLSPPRTSGRIYEQYF.

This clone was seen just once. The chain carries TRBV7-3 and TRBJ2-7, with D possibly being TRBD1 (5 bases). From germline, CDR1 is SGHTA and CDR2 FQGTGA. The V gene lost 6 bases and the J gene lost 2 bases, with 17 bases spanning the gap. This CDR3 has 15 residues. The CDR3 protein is CASRAGPAGPYEQYF. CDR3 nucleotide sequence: TGTGCCAGCAGAGCTGGGCCTGCAGGGCCCTACGAGCAGTACTTC.